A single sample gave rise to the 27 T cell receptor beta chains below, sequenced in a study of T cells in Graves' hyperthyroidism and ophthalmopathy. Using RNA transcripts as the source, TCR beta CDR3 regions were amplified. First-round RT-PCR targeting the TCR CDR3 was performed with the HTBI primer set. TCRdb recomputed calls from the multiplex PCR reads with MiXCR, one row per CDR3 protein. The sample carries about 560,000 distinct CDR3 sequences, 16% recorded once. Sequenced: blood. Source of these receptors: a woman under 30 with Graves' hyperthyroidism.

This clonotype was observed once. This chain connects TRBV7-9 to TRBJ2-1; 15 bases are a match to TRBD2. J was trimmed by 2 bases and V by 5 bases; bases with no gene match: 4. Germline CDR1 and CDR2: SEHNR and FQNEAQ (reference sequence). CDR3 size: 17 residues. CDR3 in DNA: TGTGCCAGCAGCCCATGGACTAGCGGGGGGGCCTACAATGAGCAGTTCTTC. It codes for CASSPWTSGGAYNEQFF.

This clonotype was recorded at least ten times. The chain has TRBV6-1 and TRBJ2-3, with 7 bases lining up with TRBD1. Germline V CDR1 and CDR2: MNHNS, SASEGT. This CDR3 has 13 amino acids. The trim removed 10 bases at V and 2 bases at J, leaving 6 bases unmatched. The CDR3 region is CAITGQFTDTQYF. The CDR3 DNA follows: TGTGCCATAACGGGACAGTTCACAGATACGCAGTATTTT.

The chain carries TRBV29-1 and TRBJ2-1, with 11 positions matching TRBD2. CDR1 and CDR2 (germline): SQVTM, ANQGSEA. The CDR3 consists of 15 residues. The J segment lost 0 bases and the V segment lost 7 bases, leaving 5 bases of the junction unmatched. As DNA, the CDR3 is TGCAGCGACCAAGGACTAGCGGGCTCCTACAATGAGCAGTTCTTC. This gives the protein CSDQGLAGSYNEQFF.

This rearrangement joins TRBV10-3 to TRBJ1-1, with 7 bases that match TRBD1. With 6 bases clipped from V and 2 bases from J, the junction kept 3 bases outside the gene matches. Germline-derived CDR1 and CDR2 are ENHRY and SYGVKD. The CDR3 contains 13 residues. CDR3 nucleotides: TGTGCCATCAGCGGGACAGTTAACACTGAAGCTTTCTTT. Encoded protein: CAISGTVNTEAFF.

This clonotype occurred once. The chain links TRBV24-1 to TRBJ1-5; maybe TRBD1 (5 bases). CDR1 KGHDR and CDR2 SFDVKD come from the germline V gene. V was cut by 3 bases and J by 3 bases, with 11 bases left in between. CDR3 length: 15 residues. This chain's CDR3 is CATSDVTENNQPQHF. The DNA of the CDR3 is TGTGCCACCAGTGATGTGACAGAAAACAATCAGCCCCAGCATTTT.

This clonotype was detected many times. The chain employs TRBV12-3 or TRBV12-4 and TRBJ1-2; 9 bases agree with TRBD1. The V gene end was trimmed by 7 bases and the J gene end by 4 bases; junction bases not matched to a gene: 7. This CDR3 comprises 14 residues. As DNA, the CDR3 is TGTGCCAGCATAAAACAGGGGGCCGGCTATGGCTACACCTTC. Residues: CASIKQGAGYGYTF.

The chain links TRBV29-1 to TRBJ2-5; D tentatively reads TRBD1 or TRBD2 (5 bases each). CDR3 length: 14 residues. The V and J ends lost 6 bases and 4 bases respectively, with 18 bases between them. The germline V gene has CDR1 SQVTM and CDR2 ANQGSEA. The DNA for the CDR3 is TGCAGCGTGGCCGGGACCGGTGGGAGAGAGACCCAGTACTTC. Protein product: CSVAGTGGRETQYF.

CDR3 amino acids: CSARGEYQETQYF. As DNA, the CDR3 is TGCAGTGCTAGGGGGGAATACCAAGAGACCCAGTACTTC. J is TRBJ2-5 and V is TRBV20-1; the D gene could be TRBD1 or TRBD2 (5 bases each). Per germline, CDR1 DFQATT and CDR2 SNEGSKA (reference sequence). CDR3 length: 13 residues. Trimming stripped 3 bases from V and 0 bases from J, with 8 bases between.

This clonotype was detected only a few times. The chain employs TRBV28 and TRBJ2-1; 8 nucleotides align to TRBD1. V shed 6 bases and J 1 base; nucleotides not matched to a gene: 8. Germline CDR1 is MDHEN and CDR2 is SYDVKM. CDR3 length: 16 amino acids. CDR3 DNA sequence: TGTGCCAGCAGCTCCCCGGGACAGGAGTCCTACAATGAGCAGTTCTTC. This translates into CASSSPGQESYNEQFF.

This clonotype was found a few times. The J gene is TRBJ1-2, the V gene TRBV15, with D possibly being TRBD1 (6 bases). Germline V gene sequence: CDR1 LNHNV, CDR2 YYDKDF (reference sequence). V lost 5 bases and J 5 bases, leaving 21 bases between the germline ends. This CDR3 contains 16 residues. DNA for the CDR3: TGTGCCACCAGCGGGTTACCTGGAAACAGGGCGTATGGCTACACCTTC. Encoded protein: CATSGLPGNRAYGYTF.

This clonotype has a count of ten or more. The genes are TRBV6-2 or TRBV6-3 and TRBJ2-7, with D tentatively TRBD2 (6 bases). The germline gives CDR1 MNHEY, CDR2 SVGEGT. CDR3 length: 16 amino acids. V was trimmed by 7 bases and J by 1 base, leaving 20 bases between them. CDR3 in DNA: TGTGCCAGCAATCGGGACTCCCGAATCGGATCCTACGAGCAGTACTTC. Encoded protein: CASNRDSRIGSYEQYF.

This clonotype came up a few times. As DNA, the CDR3 is TGTGCCAGCAGCTTACCACCACAGGGGATGGCCCACTACGAGCAGTACTTC. It translates to CASSLPPQGMAHYEQYF. The chain links TRBV5-6 to TRBJ2-7; 7 nucleotides line up with TRBD1. Trimming took 2 bases from V and 3 from J; bases not matched to a gene: 14. CDR3 size: 17 residues. Germline CDR1 reads SGHDT; CDR2 reads YYEEEE.

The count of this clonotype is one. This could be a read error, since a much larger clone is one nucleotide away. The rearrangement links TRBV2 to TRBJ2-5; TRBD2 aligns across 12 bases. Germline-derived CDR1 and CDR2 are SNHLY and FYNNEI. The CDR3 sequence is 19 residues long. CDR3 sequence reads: CASSELASGRENYQETPYF. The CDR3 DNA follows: TGTGCCAGCAGTGAACTGGCTAGCGGGAGGGAGAATTACCAAGAGACCCCGTACTTC.

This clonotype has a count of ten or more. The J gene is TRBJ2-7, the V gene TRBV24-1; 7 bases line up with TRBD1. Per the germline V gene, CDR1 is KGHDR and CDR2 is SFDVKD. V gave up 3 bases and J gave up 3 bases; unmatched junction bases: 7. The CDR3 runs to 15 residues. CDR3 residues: CATSDPNRGNYEQYF. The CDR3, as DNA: TGTGCCACCAGTGATCCCAACAGGGGAAACTACGAGCAGTACTTC.

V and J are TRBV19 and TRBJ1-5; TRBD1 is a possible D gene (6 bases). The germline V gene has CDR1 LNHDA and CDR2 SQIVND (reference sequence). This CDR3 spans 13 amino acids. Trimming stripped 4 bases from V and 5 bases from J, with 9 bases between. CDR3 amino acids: CASSTGVDQPQHF. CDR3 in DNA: TGTGCCAGTAGTACAGGGGTGGATCAGCCCCAGCATTTT.

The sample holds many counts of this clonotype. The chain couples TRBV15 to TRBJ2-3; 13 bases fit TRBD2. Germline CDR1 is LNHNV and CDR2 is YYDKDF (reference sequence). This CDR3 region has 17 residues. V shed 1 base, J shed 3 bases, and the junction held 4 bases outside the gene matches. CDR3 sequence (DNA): TGTGCCACCAGCAGAGTATCGGGACTAGCGGGAACAGATACGCAGTATTTT. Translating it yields CATSRVSGLAGTDTQYF. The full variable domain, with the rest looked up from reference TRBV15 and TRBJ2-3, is DAMVIQNPRYQVTQFGKPVTLSCSQTLNHNVMYWYQQKSSQAPKLLFHYYDKDFNNEADTPDNFQSRRPNTSFCFLDIRSPGLGDTAMYLCATSRVSGLAGTDTQYFGPGTRLTVL.

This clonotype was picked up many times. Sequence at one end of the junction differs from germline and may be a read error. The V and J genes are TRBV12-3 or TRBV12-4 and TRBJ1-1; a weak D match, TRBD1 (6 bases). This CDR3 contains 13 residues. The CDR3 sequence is CASSLGGNTEAFF. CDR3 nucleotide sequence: TGTGCCAGCAGCTTAGGGGGGAACACTGAAGCTTTCTTT.

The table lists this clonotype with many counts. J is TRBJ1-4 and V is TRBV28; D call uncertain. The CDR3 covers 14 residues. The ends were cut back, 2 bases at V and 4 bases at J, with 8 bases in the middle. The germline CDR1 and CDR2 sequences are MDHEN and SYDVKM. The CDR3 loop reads CASSLGQHNEKLFF. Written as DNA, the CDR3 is TGTGCCAGCAGTTTAGGGCAGCATAATGAAAAACTGTTTTTT.

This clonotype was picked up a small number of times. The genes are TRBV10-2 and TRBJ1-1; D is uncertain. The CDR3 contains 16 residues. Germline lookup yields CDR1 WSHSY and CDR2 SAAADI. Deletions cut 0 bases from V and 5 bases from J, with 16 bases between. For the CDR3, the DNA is TGCGCCAGCAGTGAGTCGAGGTCCTCGGTAGGTACTGAAGCTTTCTTT. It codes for CASSESRSSVGTEAFF.

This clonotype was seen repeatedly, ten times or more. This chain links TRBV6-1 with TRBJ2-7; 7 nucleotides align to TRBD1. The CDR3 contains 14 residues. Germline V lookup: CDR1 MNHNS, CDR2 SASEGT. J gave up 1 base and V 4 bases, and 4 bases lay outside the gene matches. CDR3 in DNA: TGTGCCAGCAGTGCCCCGGGACAGTCCTACGAGCAGTACTTC. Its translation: CASSAPGQSYEQYF.

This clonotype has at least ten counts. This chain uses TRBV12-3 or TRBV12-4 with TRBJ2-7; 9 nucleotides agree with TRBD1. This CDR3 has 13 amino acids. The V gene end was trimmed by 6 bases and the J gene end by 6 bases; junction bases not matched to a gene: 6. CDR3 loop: CASSNGQGLEQYF. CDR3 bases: TGTGCCAGCAGCAATGGACAGGGGCTCGAGCAGTACTTC.

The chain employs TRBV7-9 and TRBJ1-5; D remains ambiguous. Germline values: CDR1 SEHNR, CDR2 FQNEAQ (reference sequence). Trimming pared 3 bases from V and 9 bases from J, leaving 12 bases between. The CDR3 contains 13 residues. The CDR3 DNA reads TGTGCCAGCAGCTTCAGCCCGGCGGGGCCCCAGCATTTT. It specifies CASSFSPAGPQHF.

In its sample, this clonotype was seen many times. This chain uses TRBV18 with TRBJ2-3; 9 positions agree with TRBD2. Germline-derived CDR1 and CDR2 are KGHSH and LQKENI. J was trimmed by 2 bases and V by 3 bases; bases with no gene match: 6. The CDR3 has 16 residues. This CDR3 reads CASSPRAGGNTDTQYF. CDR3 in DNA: TGTGCCAGCTCACCCCGAGCGGGGGGCAACACAGATACGCAGTATTTT.

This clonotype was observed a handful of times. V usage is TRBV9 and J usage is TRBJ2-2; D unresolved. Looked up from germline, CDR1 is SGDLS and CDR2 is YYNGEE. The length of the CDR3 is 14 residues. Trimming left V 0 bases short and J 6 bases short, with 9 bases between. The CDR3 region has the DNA TGTGCCAGCAGCGTAGGGGCGCGTGCCGGGGAGCTGTTTTTT. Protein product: CASSVGARAGELFF.

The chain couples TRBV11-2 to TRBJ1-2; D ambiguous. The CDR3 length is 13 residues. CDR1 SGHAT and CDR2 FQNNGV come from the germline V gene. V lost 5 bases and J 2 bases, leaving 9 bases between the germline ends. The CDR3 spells CASSRAKNYGYTF. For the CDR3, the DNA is TGTGCCAGCAGCCGAGCCAAGAACTATGGCTACACCTTC.

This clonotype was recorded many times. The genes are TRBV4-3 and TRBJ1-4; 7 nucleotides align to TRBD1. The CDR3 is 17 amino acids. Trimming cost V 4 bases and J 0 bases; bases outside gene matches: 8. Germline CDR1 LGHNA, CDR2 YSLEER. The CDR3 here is CASSLSGTVATNEKLFF. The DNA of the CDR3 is TGCGCCAGCAGCCTTTCCGGGACAGTTGCAACTAATGAAAAACTGTTTTTT.

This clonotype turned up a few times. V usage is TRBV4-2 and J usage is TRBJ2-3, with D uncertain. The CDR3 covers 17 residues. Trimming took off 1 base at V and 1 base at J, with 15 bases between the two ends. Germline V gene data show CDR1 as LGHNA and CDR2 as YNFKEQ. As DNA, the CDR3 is TGTGCCAGCAGCCAAGGAGAGTGGCTTGACGGCACAGATACGCAGTATTTT. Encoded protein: CASSQGEWLDGTDTQYF.